The 11 T cell receptor beta chains below come from one sample, sequenced in a study of immune cell composition in non-small cell lung cancer. Sequencing used immunoSEQ multiplex PCR; TCRdb keeps in-frame clones, though not all of them. This sample carries 2,000 or so clones, 81% of them seen once, and the ten largest clones take roughly 8.8%. The sequenced material came from lung tumor tissue. These receptor sequences come from a human donor with non-small cell lung cancer.

A few counts support this clone. The chain recombines TRBV2 with TRBJ2-5; TRBD1 is a possible D gene (6 bases). CDR1 is SNHLY, CDR2 FYNNEI, per germline. CDR3 length: 15 residues. The ends were cut back, 0 bases at V and 5 bases at J, with 13 bases in the middle. CDR3 loop: CASSEAPGAGETQYF. The CDR3 DNA sequence: TGTGCCAGCAGTGAAGCGCCAGGGGCCGGGGAGACCCAGTACTTC. The variable domain in full, completed from reference TRBV2 and TRBJ2-5, reads EPEVTQTPSHQVTQMGQEVILRCVPISNHLYFYWYRQILGQKVEFLVSFYNNEISEKSEIFDDQFSVERPDGSNFTLKIRSTKLEDSAMYFCASSEAPGAGETQYFGPGTRLLVL.

The V gene is TRBV19, the J gene TRBJ2-6, with 12 bases that match TRBD1. Trimming cost V 6 bases and J 3 bases; bases outside gene matches: 12. The CDR3 has 19 residues. Germline V gene sequence: CDR1 LNHDA, CDR2 SQIVND (reference sequence). DNA for the CDR3: TGTGCCAGTAGAGACCGTCGGGGACAGGGGGCGTTTGGGGCCAACGTCCTGACTTTC. Protein sequence: CASRDRRGQGAFGANVLTF.

The V gene is TRBV5-4, the J gene TRBJ2-2, with TRBD1 identical over 8 bases. CDR1 SGHNT and CDR2 YYREEE come from the germline V gene (reference sequence). The CDR3 covers 17 residues. The V segment lost 4 bases and the J segment 5 bases; nucleotides outside the gene matches: 13. The CDR3 sequence: CASSNGPGQGRTGELFF. The CDR3 region has the DNA TGTGCCAGCAGCAACGGCCCAGGACAGGGTCGGACCGGGGAGCTGTTTTTT.

This clone was found a few times. This chain connects TRBV7-2 to TRBJ2-7, with 10 nucleotides matching TRBD2. V lost 2 bases, J lost 5 bases, and 12 bases stayed unmatched. The CDR3 totals 17 residues. CDR1 and CDR2 from the germline V gene are SGHTA and FQGNSA. In DNA form, the CDR3 reads TGTGCCAGCAGCTTATTTGGGGCTAGCGGGAGTCGCGACGAGCAGTACGTC. Translating gives CASSLFGASGSRDEQYV.

The chain recombines TRBV18 with TRBJ1-3, with a tentative D call TRBD1 (5 bases). In germline, CDR1 is KGHSH, CDR2 LQKENI. Trimming pared 4 bases from V and 0 bases from J, leaving 10 bases between. The CDR3 totals 15 residues. DNA of the CDR3: TGTGCCAGCTCACTTACGACAGACTCTGGAAACACCATATATTTT. Translating gives CASSLTTDSGNTIYF.

The chain combines TRBV11-2 with TRBJ1-6; D is possibly TRBD1 (5 bases). With 3 bases removed from V and 9 bases from J, the gap between germline ends came to 9 bases. This CDR3 has 13 residues. Germline loops: CDR1 SGHAT, CDR2 FQNNGV. The CDR3 bases are TGTGCCAGCAGCTTCGTGGGGGGTTCACCCCTCCACTTT. It translates to CASSFVGGSPLHF.

This clone has a single count. The rearrangement links TRBV19 to TRBJ2-3, with D unresolved. V lost 3 bases to trimming and J lost 2 bases, with 6 bases between them. Germline V CDR1 and CDR2: LNHDA, SQIVND (reference sequence). This CDR3 comprises 13 residues. The CDR3 spells CASSMRITDTQYF. The CDR3 bases are TGTGCCAGTAGTATGAGAATCACAGATACGCAGTATTTT.

There are a few counts of this clone. The V gene is TRBV28, the J gene TRBJ2-7; 7 positions match TRBD1. Trimming removed 6 bases from V and 0 bases from J; junction bases left unmatched: 8. The germline gives CDR1 MDHEN, CDR2 SYDVKM. The CDR3 extends over 15 amino acids. CDR3 nucleotides: TGTGCCAGCAGACTCGACAGGGCCAGCTCCTACGAGCAGTACTTC. It specifies CASRLDRASSYEQYF.

The gene calls are TRBV11-2 and TRBJ1-2; D remains ambiguous. CDR3 length: 16 amino acids. The V gene lost 0 bases and the J gene lost 6 bases, with 17 bases spanning the gap. Germline V gene lookup returns CDR1 SGHAT and CDR2 FQNNGV. The CDR3 nucleotides read TGTGCCAGCAGCTTAGATCAACCCGGGTTCGCGAATGGCTACACCTTC. Amino acid sequence: CASSLDQPGFANGYTF.

The V gene is TRBV28, the J gene TRBJ1-5, with D tentatively TRBD1 (6 bases). The CDR3 is made up of 14 amino acids. The ends were cut back, 5 bases at V and 4 bases at J, with 12 bases in the middle. In germline, CDR1 is MDHEN, CDR2 SYDVKM. This CDR3 reads CASSPTRGNQPQHF. The CDR3 DNA is TGTGCCAGCAGTCCCACCAGGGGAAATCAGCCCCAGCATTTT.

The chain couples TRBV13 to TRBJ1-1; D is possibly TRBD1 (5 bases). Germline V lookup: CDR1 PRHDT, CDR2 FYEKMQ (reference sequence). V gave up 5 bases and J gave up 4 bases, with 11 bases separating them. The CDR3 totals 13 residues. CDR3 DNA sequence: TGTGCCAGCAGCCCAAGAAGGGGCACTGAAGCTTTCTTT. This sequence encodes CASSPRRGTEAFF.